This T cell receptor beta chain was profiled in a study of human T cells and chemical hapten exposure. The ends lost 5 bases at V and 2 bases at J; junction bases unmatched: 9. CDR3 length equals 17 residues. TCRdb reprocessed the RACE reads via MiXCR and lists one record per CDR3 protein. The repertoire holds tens of thousands of distinct CDR3 sequences, with 10% as singletons. This sample's time point: pre-sensitization, week 0. Treatment indicated: therapeutic diphenylcyclopropenone sensitization with weekly scalp DPC. Whole blood, unfractionated, served as the material for total RNA extraction. This clonotype was found many times.

This specimen consisted of whole blood, obtained in connection with sensitization to the hapten diphenylcyclopropenone (DPC). This rearrangement joins TRBV12-3 or TRBV12-4 to TRBJ2-7, with TRBD2 identical over 13 bases. This sequence originates from a man aged 50 to 60 with alopecia areata. Some clones in this sample may be carry-over from other donors' samples. The CDR3 DNA reads as TGTGCCAGCAGTCAGGCCGGGACTAGCGGGGCTCCCTACGAGCAGTACTTC. It specifies CASSQAGTSGAPYEQYF.